This T cell receptor beta chain was captured by sequencing in a study of blood T cell repertoires in COVID-19. For the study at large: There were acute and convalescent COVID-19 samples, and they came from the United States, Italy and Spain. PBMCs, B-cell-depleted T cells, or T cells were the source of the cDNA or gDNA that made up the material.

Original methodology: By means of reference gene primer amplification, nucleated cell counts were estimated. Clones were sequenced by immunoSEQ multiplex PCR, and TCRdb holds only the in-frame ones, with some missing. V, J and clone size reflect that table, while D and trimming were determined from the DNA. This sample carries more than 200,000 clones, about 83% of them seen once, and the ten largest clones take about 2.5%. V dropped 9 bases and J dropped 3; count of bases not matched to a gene: 11. This CDR3 spans 15 amino acids. Germline V gene lookup returns CDR1 LNHDA and CDR2 SQIVND (reference sequence).

The rearrangement joins TRBV19 to TRBJ2-7, with 10 bases lining up with TRBD1. The material sequenced was peripheral blood. The TCR sequence derives from a woman aged 40-49 years with active or convalescent COVID-19. The CDR3 spells CASQMAGTGDYEQYF. The CDR3 nucleotides read TGTGCCAGCCAAATGGCCGGGACAGGGGACTACGAGCAGTACTTC.